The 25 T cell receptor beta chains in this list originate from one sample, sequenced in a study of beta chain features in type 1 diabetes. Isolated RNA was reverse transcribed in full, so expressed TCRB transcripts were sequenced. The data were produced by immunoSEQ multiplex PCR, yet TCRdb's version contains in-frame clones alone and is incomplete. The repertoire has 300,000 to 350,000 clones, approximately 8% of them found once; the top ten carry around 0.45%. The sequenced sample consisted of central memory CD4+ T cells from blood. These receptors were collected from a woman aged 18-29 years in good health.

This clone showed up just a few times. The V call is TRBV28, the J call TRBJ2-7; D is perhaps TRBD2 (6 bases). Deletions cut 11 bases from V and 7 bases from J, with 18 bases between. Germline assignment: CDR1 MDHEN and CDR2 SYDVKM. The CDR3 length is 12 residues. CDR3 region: CAGGGAGREQYF. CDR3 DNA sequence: TGTGCCGGCGGAGGGGCAGGGAGAGAGCAGTACTTC. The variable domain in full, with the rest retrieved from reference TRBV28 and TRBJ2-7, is DVKVTQSSRYLVKRTGEKVFLECVQDMDHENMFWYRQDPGLGLRLIYFSYDVKMKEKGDIPEGYSVSREKKERFSLILESASTNQTSMYLCAGGGAGREQYFGPGTRLTVT.

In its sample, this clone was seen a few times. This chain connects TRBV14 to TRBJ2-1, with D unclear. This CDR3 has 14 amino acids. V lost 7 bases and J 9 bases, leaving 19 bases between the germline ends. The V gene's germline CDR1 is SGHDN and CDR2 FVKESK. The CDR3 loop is CASTESLTNREQFF. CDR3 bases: TGTGCCAGCACCGAGAGTCTCACCAACCGTGAGCAGTTCTTC.

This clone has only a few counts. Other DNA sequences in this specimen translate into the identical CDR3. The CDR3 spells CASSLAPGSTDTQYF. The DNA for the CDR3 is TGTGCCAGCAGCTTAGCGCCCGGGAGCACAGATACGCAGTATTTT. The chain employs TRBV7-2 and TRBJ2-3; D gene unclear. The germline V and J ends were trimmed by 0 bases and 0 bases, with 7 bases remaining between them. This CDR3 region has 15 residues. The V gene's germline CDR1 is SGHTA and CDR2 FQGNSA.

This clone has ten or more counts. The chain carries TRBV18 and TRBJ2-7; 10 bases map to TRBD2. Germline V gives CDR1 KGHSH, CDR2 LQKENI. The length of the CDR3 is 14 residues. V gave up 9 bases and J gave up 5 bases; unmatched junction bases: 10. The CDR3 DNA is TGTGCCAGTCGGCTGACTAGCGGGTCTAACGAGCAGTACTTC. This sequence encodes CASRLTSGSNEQYF.

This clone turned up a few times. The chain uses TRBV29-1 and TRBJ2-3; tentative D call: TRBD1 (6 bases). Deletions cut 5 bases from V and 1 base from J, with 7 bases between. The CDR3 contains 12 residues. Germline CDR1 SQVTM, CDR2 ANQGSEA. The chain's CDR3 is CSVSGGTDTQYF. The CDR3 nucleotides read TGCAGCGTTTCAGGGGGCACAGATACGCAGTATTTT.

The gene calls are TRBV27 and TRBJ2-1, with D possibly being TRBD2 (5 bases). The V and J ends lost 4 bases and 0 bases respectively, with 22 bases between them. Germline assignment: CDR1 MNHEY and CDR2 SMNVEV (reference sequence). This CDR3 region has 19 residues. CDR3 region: CASSYEGPLGIPSYNEQFF. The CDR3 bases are TGTGCCAGCAGTTACGAGGGTCCCTTGGGAATTCCCTCCTACAATGAGCAGTTCTTC.

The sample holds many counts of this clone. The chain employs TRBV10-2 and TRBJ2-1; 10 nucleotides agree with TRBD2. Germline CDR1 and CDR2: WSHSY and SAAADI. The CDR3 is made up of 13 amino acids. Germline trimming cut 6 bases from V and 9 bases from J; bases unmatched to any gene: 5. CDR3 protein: CASRTSGTGEQFF. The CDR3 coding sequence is TGCGCCAGCAGAACTAGCGGGACTGGTGAGCAGTTCTTC.

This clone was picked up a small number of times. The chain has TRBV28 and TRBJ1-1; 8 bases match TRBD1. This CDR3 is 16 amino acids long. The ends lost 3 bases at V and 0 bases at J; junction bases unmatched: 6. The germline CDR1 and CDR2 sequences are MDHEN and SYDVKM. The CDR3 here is CASSFGWTGMNTEAFF. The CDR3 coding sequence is TGTGCCAGCAGTTTTGGGTGGACAGGGATGAACACTGAAGCTTTCTTT.

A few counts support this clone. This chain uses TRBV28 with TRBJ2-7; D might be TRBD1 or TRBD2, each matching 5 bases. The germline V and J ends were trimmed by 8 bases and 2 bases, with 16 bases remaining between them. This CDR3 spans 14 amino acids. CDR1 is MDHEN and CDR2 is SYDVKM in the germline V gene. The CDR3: CASVSTGRPYEQYF. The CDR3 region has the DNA TGTGCCAGCGTATCGACGGGGCGACCCTACGAGCAGTACTTC. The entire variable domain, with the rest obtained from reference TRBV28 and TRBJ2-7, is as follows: DVKVTQSSRYLVKRTGEKVFLECVQDMDHENMFWYRQDPGLGLRLIYFSYDVKMKEKGDIPEGYSVSREKKERFSLILESASTNQTSMYLCASVSTGRPYEQYFGPGTRLTVT.

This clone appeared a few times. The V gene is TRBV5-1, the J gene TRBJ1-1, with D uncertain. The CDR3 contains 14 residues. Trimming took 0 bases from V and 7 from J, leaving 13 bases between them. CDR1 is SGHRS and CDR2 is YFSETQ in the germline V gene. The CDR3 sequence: CASSLDGLRVEAFF. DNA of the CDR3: TGCGCCAGCAGCTTGGACGGCCTCCGGGTTGAAGCTTTCTTT.

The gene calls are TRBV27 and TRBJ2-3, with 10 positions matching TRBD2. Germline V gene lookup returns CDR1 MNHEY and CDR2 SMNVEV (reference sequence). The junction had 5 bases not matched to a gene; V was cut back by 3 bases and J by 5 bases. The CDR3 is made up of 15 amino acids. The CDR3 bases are TGTGCCAGCAGTTTTAGCGGGAGGTGGAAAGATACGCAGTATTTT. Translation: CASSFSGRWKDTQYF.

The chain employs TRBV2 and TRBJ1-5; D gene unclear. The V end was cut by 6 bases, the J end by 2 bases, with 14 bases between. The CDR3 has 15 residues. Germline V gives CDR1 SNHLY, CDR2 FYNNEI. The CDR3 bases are TGTGCCAGCAGCCTGCTTCGGGTGGGCAATCAGCCCCAGCATTTT. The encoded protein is CASSLLRVGNQPQHF. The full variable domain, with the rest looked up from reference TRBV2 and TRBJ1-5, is EPEVTQTPSHQVTQMGQEVILRCVPISNHLYFYWYRQILGQKVEFLVSFYNNEISEKSEIFDDQFSVERPDGSNFTLKIRSTKLEDSAMYFCASSLLRVGNQPQHFGDGTRLSIL.

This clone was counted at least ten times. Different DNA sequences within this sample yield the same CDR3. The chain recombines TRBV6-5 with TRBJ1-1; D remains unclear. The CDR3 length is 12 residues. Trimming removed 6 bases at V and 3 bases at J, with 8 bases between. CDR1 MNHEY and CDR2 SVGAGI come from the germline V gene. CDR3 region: CASRKQYTEAFF. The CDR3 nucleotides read TGTGCCAGCAGGAAACAGTACACTGAAGCTTTCTTT.

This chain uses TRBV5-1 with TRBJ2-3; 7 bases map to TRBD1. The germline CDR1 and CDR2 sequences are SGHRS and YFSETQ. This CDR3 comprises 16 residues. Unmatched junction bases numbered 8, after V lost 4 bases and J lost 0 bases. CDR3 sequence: CASSRTGFTSTDTQYF. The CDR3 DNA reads TGCGCCAGCAGCAGGACAGGTTTTACTAGCACAGATACGCAGTATTTT.

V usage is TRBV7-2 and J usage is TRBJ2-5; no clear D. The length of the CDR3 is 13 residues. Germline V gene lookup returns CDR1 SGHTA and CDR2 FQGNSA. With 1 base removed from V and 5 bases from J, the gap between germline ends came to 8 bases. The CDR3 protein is CASSLGIRETQYF. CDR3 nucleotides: TGTGCCAGCAGCTTAGGCATCCGGGAGACCCAGTACTTC.

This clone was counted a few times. DNA for the CDR3: TGTGCCAGCAGCTCTCTAGCGGGAGGGGGCTACAATGAGCAGTTCTTC. This translates into CASSSLAGGGYNEQFF. The chain has TRBV7-2 and TRBJ2-1; 12 bases are shared with TRBD2. The CDR3 is 16 residues long. Germline assignment: CDR1 SGHTA and CDR2 FQGNSA. V dropped 4 bases and J dropped 3; count of bases not matched to a gene: 4.

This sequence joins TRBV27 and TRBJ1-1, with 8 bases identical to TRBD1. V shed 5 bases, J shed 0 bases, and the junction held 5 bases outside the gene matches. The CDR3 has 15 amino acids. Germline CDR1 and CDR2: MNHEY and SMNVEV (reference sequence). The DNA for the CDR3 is TGTGCCAGCAGTCCGCGACAGGGGATGAACACTGAAGCTTTCTTT. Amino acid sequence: CASSPRQGMNTEAFF.

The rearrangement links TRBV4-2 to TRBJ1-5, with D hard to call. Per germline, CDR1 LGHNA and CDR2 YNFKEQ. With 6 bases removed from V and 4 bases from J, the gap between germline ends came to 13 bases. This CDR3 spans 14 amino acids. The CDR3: CASSMALVNQPQHF. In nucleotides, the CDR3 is TGTGCCAGCAGTATGGCACTGGTTAATCAGCCCCAGCATTTT.

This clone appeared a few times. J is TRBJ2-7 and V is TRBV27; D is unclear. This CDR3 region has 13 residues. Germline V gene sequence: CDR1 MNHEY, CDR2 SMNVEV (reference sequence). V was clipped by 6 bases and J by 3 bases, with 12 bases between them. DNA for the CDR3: TGTGCCAGCAGACCGAACCTCATCTACGAGCAGTACTTC. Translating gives CASRPNLIYEQYF.

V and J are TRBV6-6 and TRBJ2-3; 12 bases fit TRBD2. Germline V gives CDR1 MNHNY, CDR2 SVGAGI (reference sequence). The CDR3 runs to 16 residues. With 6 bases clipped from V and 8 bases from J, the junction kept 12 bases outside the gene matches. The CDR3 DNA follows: TGTGCCAGCAGCCCTAGCGGGAGGGCCGGTCTGGGTACGCAGTATTTT. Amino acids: CASSPSGRAGLGTQYF.

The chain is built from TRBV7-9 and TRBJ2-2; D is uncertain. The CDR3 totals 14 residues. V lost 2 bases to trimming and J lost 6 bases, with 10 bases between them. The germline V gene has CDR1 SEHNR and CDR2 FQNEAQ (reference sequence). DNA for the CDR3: TGTGCCAGCAGCTTAAATGCCGGGTCCGGGGAGCTGTTTTTT. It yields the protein CASSLNAGSGELFF.

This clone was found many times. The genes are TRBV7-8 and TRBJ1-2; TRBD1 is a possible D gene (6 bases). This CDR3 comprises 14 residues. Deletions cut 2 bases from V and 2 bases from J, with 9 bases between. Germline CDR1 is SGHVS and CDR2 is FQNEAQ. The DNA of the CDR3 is TGTGCCAGCAGCTTAAGGGGGACGAACTATGGCTACACCTTC. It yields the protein CASSLRGTNYGYTF.

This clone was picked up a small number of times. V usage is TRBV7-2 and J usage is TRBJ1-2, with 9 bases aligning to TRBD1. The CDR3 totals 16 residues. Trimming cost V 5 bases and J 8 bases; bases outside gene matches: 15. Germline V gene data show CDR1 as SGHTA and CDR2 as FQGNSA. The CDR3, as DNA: TGTGCCAGCAGCCAAGCCCCCGGGACAGGGTTGGGAGGCTACACCTTC. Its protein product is CASSQAPGTGLGGYTF. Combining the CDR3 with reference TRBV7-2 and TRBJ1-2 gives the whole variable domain GAGVSQSPSNKVTEKGKDVELRCDPISGHTALYWYRQSLGQGLEFLIYFQGNSAPDKSGLPSDRFSAERTGGSVSTLTIQRTQQEDSAVYLCASSQAPGTGLGGYTFGSGTRLTVV.

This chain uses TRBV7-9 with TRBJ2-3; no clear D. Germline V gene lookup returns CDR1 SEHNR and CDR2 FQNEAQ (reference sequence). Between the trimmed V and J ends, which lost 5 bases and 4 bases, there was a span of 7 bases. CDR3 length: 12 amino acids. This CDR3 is CASSGAPDTQYF. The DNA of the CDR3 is TGTGCCAGCAGCGGAGCCCCAGATACGCAGTATTTT.

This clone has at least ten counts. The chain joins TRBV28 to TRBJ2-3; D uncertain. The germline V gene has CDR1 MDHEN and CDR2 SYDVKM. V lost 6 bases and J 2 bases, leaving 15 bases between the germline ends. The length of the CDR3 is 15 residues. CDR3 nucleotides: TGTGCCAGCAGCTTACACGGCAGAACCACAGATACGCAGTATTTT. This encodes CASSLHGRTTDTQYF.